This T cell receptor beta chain came from a study of cytotoxic CD8 clonotypes in ibrutinib-treated CLL. Study-level findings and limits: Clonality correlated strongly with circulating CD8+ T cells and exceeded age-matched healthy donors at baseline. Rising at ibrutinib response, clonality subsequently fell back toward baseline at progression.

Profiled with immunoSEQ multiplex PCR; TCRdb holds only in-frame clones, not every one. The sample records about 86,000 clones, just over 85% being singletons. Comments on this clone: Its target is not known.

V lost 5 bases and J lost 1; bases outside the gene matches: 3. The V gene's germline CDR1 is MNHEY and CDR2 SVGAGI. This CDR3 is 14 amino acids long. The rearrangement uses TRBV6-5 and TRBJ2-7; 9 bases map to TRBD1. The specimen was PBMCs, collected before ibrutinib treatment. The TCR was taken from a human donor with chronic lymphocytic leukemia. The CDR3 sequence: CASSRQGGSYEQYF. The CDR3 DNA is TGTGCCAGCAGTAGACAGGGGGGGTCCTACGAGCAGTACTTC.